The rows below give T cell receptor beta chains drawn from one sample of a study of cytomegalovirus exposure and HLA in healthy donors. The method was immunoSEQ multiplex PCR; TCRdb's version includes in-frame clones alone and lacks a portion of them. The sample shows 140,000 to 150,000 clones, roughly 76% of them seen only once. The material sequenced was PBMCs. All receptors derive from a woman in her twenties or thirties in good health and CMV-seronegative. Both conserved end residues are trimmed from each CDR3. Fields, in order: V gene, D gene, CDR3 protein. The D gene is left open where the match is weak.

V: TRBV18
D: -
CDR3: ASSPPLRLAGIYNEQF

V: TRBV7-2
D: TRBD1
CDR3: ASSFKGAWGYT

V: TRBV11-2
D: TRBD2
CDR3: ASSLLAGREQY

V: TRBV18
D: TRBD2
CDR3: ASSPLLAGGPYEQY

V: TRBV9
D: TRBD1
CDR3: ASSVGVNRGGNEKLF

V: TRBV27
D: -
CDR3: ASRYSAGAQYNEQF

V: TRBV7-2
D: TRBD1
CDR3: ASSSTGTGGSYEQY

V: TRBV5-1
D: -
CDR3: ASSFGPRGYNEQF

V: TRBV19
D: TRBD2
CDR3: ASSMPGEGTGELF

V: TRBV6-1
D: -
CDR3: ASSRAGGAF

V: TRBV19
D: TRBD2
CDR3: ASSSGLAGGRSYNEQF

V: TRBV18
D: -
CDR3: ASMDRNTEAF

V: TRBV5-6
D: TRBD1
CDR3: ASSSVQGYGYT

V: TRBV2
D: -
CDR3: ASSGDGGTDTQY

V: TRBV5-4
D: -
CDR3: ASSLTYRNEQF

V: TRBV11-2
D: -
CDR3: ASSLAGVSNEQF

V: TRBV4-1
D: TRBD1
CDR3: ASSQGQGRATNEKLF